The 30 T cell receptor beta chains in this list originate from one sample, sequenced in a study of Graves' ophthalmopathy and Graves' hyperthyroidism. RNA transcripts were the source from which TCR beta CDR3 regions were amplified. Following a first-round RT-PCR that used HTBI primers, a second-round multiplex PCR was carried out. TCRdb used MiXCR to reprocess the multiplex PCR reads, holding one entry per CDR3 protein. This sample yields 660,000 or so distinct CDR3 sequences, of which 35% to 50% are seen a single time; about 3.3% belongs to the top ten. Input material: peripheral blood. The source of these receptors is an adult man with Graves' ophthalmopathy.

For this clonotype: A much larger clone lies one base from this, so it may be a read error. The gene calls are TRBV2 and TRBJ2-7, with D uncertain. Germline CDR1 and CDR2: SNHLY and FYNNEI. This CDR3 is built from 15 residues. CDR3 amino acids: CASSDIGVSSYERYF. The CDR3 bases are TGTGCCAGCAGTGATATTGGGGTGAGCTCCTACGAGCGGTACTTC.

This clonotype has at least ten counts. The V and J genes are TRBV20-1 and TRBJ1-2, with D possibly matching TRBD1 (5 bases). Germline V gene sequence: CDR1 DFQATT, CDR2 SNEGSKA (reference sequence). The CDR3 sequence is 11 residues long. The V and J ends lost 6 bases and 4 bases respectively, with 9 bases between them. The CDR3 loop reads CSAPGTYGYTF. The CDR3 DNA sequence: TGCAGTGCCCCCGGGACCTATGGCTACACCTTC.

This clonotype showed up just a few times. This CDR3 is CSASPGVRGNTIYF. CDR3 bases: TGCAGTGCTAGCCCGGGTGTCAGGGGAAACACCATATATTTT. V usage is TRBV20-1 and J usage is TRBJ1-3; no clear D gene. V was shortened by 3 bases and J by 4 bases, with 13 bases between the two germline ends. CDR3 size: 14 residues. The germline V gene encodes CDR1 DFQATT and CDR2 SNEGSKA (reference sequence).

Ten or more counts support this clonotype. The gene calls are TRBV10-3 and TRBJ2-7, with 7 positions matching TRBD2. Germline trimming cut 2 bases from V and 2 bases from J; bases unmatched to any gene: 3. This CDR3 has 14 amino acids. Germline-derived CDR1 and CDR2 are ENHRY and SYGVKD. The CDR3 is CAISEAAGTYEQYF. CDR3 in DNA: TGTGCCATCAGTGAGGCAGCGGGAACCTACGAGCAGTACTTC.

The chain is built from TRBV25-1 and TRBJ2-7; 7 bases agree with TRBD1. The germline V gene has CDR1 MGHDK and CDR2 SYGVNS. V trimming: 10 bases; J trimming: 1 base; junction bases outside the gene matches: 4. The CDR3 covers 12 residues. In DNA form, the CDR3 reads TGTGCCACCTCGACAGGGTCCTACGAGCAGTACTTC. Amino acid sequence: CATSTGSYEQYF.

The CDR3 DNA sequence: TGCAGTGCCATAGGGAGCGCCCCCAGGGGTAATCAGCCCCAGCATTTT. Translation: CSAIGSAPRGNQPQHF. The chain has TRBV20-1 and TRBJ1-5; the D gene is possibly TRBD1 (6 bases). This CDR3 has 16 residues. Trimming removed 6 bases at V and 4 bases at J, with 22 bases between. Germline V gene lookup returns CDR1 DFQATT and CDR2 SNEGSKA (reference sequence).

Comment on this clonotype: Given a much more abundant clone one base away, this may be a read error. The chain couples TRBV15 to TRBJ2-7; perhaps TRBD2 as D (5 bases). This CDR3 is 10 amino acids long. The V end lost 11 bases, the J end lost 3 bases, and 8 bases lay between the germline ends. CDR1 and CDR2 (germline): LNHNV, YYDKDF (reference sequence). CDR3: CAVGDYEQYF. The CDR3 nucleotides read TGTGCCGTCGGGGACTACGAGCAGTACTTC.

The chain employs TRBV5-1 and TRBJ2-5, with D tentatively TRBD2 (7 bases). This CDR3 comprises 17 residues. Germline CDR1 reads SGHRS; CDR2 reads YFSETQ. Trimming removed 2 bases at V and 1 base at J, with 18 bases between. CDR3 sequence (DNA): TGCGCCAGCAGCTTAGACTCCAGGGGAGGGGGCCAAGAGACCCAGTACTTC. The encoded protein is CASSLDSRGGGQETQYF. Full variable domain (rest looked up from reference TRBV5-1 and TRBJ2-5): KAGVTQTPRYLIKTRGQQVTLSCSPISGHRSVSWYQQTPGQGLQFLFEYFSETQRNKGNFPGRFSGRQFSNSRSEMNVSTLELGDSALYLCASSLDSRGGGQETQYFGPGTRLLVL.

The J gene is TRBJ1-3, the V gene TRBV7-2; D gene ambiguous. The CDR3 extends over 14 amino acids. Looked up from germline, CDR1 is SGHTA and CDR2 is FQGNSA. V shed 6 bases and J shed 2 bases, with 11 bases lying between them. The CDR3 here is CASSYVGTGNTIYF. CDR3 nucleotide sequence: TGTGCCAGCAGTTACGTGGGGACTGGAAACACCATATATTTT.

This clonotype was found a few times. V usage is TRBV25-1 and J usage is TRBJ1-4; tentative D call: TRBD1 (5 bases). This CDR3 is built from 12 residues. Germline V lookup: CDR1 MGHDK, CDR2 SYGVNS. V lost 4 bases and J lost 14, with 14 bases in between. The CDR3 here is CASSGGLKMLFF. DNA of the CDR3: TGTGCCAGCAGTGGGGGCCTAAAAATGCTGTTTTTT.

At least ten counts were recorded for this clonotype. The CDR3 coding sequence is TGTGCCACCAGCAGAGTAGGGTCCACTGAAGCTTTCTTT. It encodes CATSRVGSTEAFF. This chain joins TRBV15 and TRBJ1-1; D gene ambiguous. Germline V CDR1 and CDR2: LNHNV, YYDKDF (reference sequence). Trimming stripped 1 base from V and 4 bases from J, with 7 bases between. The CDR3 length is 13 residues.

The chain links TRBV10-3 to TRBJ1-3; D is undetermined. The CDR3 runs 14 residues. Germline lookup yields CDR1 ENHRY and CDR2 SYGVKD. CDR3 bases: TGTGCTAGAGTGCAGGCTCTTTCTGGAAACACCATATATTTT. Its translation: CARVQALSGNTIYF.

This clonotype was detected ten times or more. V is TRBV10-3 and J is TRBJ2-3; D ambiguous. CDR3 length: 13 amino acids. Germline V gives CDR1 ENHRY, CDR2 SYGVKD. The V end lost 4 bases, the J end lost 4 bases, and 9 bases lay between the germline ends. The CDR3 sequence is CAISASGPDTQYF. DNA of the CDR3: TGTGCCATCAGTGCCAGTGGTCCAGATACGCAGTATTTT.

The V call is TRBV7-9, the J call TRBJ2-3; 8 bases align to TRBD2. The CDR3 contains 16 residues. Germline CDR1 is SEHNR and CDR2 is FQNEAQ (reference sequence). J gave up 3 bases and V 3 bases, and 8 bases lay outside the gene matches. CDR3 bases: TGTGCCAGCAGCTTTTGGGACGGCGGGAGGACAGATACGCAGTATTTT. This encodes CASSFWDGGRTDTQYF. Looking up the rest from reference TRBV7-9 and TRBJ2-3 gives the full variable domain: DTGVSQNPRHKITKRGQNVTFRCDPISEHNRLYWYRQTLGQGPEFLTYFQNEAQLEKSRLLSDRFSAERPKGSFSTLEIQRTEQGDSAMYLCASSFWDGGRTDTQYFGPGTRLTVL.

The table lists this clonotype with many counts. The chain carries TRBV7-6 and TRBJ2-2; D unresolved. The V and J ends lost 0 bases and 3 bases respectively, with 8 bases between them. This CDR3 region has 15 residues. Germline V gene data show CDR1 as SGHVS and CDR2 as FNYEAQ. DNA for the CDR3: TGTGCCAGCAGCTTAGCCCCGGTTTACACCGGGGAGCTGTTTTTT. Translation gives CASSLAPVYTGELFF.

The CDR3 DNA reads TGCGCCAGCAGCACTCACACAGATACGCAGTATTTT. Translation: CASSTHTDTQYF. The chain joins TRBV5-1 to TRBJ2-3; D remains unclear. V dropped 4 bases and J dropped 2 bases, with 5 bases sitting between them. This CDR3 contains 12 residues. From germline, CDR1 is SGHRS and CDR2 YFSETQ.

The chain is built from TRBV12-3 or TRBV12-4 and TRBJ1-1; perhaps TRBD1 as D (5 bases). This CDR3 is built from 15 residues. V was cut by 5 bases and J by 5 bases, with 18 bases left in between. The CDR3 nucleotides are TGTGCCAGCAGTCCGGGCCGGGGCAGTTGGACTGAAGCTTTCTTT. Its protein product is CASSPGRGSWTEAFF.

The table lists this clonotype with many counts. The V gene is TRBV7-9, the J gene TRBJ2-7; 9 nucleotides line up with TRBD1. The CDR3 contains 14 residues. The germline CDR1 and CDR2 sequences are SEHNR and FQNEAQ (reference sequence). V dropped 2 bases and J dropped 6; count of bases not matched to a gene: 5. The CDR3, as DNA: TGTGCCAGCAGCTTAACGGGACAGGGTGGCGAGCAGTACTTC. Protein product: CASSLTGQGGEQYF.

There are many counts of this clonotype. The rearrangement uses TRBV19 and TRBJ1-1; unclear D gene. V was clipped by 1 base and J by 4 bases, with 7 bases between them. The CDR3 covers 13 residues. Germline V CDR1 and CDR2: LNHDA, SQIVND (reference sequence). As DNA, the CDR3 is TGTGCCAGTAGTATAGGTCGGGGCACTGAAGCTTTCTTT. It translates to CASSIGRGTEAFF.

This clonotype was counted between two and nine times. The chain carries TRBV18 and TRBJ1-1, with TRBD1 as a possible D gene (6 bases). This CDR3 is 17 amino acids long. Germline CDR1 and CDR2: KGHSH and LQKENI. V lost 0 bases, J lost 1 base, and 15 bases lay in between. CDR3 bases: TGTGCCAGCTCACCACCATCGGTCGCCAGGGGGAACACTGAAGCTTTCTTT. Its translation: CASSPPSVARGNTEAFF.

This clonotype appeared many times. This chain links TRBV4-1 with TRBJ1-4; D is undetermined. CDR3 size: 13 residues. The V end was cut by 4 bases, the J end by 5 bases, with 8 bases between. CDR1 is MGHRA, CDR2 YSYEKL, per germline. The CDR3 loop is CASSPFGNEKLFF. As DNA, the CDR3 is TGCGCCAGCAGCCCCTTCGGAAATGAAAAACTGTTTTTT.

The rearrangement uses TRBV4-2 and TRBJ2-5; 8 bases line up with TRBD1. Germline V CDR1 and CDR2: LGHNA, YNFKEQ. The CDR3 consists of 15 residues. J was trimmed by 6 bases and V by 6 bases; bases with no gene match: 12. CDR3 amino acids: CASRLTGAYAQTQYF. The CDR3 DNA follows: TGTGCCAGCAGACTGACAGGGGCCTACGCACAGACCCAGTACTTC.

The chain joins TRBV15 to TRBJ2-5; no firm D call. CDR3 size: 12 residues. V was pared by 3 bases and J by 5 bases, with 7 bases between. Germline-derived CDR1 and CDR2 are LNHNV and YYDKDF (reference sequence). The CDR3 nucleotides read TGTGCCACCAGCAGCCAGTGGGAGACCCAGTACTTC. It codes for CATSSQWETQYF. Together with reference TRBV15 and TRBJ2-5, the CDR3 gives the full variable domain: DAMVIQNPRYQVTQFGKPVTLSCSQTLNHNVMYWYQQKSSQAPKLLFHYYDKDFNNEADTPDNFQSRRPNTSFCFLDIRSPGLGDTAMYLCATSSQWETQYFGPGTRLLVL.

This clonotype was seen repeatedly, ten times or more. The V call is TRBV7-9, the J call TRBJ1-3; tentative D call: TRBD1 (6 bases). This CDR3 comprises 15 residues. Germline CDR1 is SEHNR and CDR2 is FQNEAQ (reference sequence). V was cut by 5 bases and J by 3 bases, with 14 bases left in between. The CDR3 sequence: CASSPGQHLGNTIYF. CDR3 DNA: TGTGCCAGCAGCCCTGGACAGCACCTTGGAAACACCATATATTTT.

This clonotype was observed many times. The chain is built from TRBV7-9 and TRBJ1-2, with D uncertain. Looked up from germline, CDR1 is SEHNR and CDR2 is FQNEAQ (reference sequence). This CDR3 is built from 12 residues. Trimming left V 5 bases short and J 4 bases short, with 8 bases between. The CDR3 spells CASSPTPYGYTF. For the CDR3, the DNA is TGTGCCAGCAGCCCGACCCCCTATGGCTACACCTTC. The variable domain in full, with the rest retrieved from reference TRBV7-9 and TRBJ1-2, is DTGVSQNPRHKITKRGQNVTFRCDPISEHNRLYWYRQTLGQGPEFLTYFQNEAQLEKSRLLSDRFSAERPKGSFSTLEIQRTEQGDSAMYLCASSPTPYGYTFGSGTRLTVV.

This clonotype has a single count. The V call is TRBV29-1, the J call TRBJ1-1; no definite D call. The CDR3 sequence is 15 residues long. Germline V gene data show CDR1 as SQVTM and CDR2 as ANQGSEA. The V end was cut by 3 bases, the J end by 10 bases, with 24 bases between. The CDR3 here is CSVDLFLVGSVIAFF. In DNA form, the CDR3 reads TGCAGCGTTGATTTATTTCTAGTGGGGAGTGTTATAGCTTTCTTT.

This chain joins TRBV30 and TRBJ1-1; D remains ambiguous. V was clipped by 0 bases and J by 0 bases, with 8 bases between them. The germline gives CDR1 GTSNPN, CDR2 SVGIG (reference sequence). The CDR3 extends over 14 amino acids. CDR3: CAWSVSRLNTEAFF. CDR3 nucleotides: TGTGCCTGGAGTGTAAGCAGATTGAACACTGAAGCTTTCTTT.

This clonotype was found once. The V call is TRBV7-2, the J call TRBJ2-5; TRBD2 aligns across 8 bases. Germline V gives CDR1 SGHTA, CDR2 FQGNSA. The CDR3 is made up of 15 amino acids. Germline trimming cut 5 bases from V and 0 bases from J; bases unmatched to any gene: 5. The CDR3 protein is CASSRAGEHQETQYF. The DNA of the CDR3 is TGTGCCAGCAGCAGAGCGGGAGAACACCAAGAGACCCAGTACTTC.

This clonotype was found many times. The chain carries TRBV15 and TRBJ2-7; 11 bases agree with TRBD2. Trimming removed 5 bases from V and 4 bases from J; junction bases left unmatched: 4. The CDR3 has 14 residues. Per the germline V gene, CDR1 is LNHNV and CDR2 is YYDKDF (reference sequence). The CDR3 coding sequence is TGTGCCACCAGCTTAGCGGGGGGGCAGTACGAGCAGTACTTC. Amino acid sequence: CATSLAGGQYEQYF.

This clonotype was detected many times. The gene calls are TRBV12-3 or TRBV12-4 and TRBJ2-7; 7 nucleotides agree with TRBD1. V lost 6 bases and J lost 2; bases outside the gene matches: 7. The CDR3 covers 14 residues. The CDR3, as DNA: TGTGCCAGCAGCTCGGACAGGCCGCCCTACGAGCAGTACTTC. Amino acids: CASSSDRPPYEQYF.